Listed below are T cell receptor beta chains from one sample, sequenced in a study of OX40 agonist ivuxolimab in advanced cancers. Method: immunoSEQ multiplex PCR; TCRdb's copy keeps in-frame clones and lacks some. The sample lists tens of thousands of clones; 84% were seen once. Source: CD4+ or CD8+ T cells sorted from blood, taken in a trial of the OX40 agonist ivuxolimab. The receptors originated from an adult with an advanced solid tumor such as melanoma, head and neck, liver or kidney cancer. CDR3s include the opening cysteine and the closing phenylalanine or tryptophan. Fields, in order: D gene, clone size, V gene, J gene, CDR3 protein, CDR3 DNA. A D gene is named only where the DNA matches it firmly. A row's size may be missing; if present it is once, few, many or a size class.

>-|-|TRBV28|TRBJ1-5
CASSPAGLHQPQHF
TGTGCCAGCAGTCCAGCAGGGCTTCATCAGCCCCAGCATTTT
>-|-|TRBV27|TRBJ1-3
CASRGHSGNTIYF
TGTGCCAGCAGGGGGCACTCTGGAAACACCATATATTTT
>-|-|TRBV18|TRBJ1-2
CASSPPPGGGYTF
TGTGCCAGCTCACCCCCGCCGGGGGGTGGCTACACCTTC
>-|-|TRBV6-5|TRBJ2-5
CASSYSSSAIQETQYF
TGTGCCAGCAGTTACTCGAGCTCCGCAATCCAAGAGACCCAGTACTTC
>TRBD2|few|TRBV23-1|TRBJ2-7
CASSQETGRAPSYEQYF
TGCGCCAGCAGTCAAGAAACCGGGAGGGCCCCCTCCTACGAGCAGTACTTC
>-|-|TRBV2|TRBJ1-5
CATSRQFSNQPQHF
TGTGCCACCTCCCGACAGTTTAGCAATCAGCCCCAGCATTTT
>-|-|TRBV2|TRBJ1-1
CASSGAPVGNTEAFF
TGTGCCAGCAGTGGGGCGCCAGTGGGGAACACTGAAGCTTTCTTT
>-|-|TRBV7-9|TRBJ2-2
CASSLGSRTNTGELFF
TGTGCCAGCAGCTTGGGATCCAGAACCAACACCGGGGAGCTGTTTTTT
>TRBD2|-|TRBV7-3|TRBJ2-3
CASSRGLAGTDTQYF
TGTGCCAGCAGTCGTGGACTAGCGGGCACAGATACGCAGTATTTT
>-|-|TRBV11-2|TRBJ1-3
CASSLAAGSGNTIYF
TGTGCCAGCAGCTTAGCGGCCGGCTCTGGAAACACCATATATTTT
>TRBD1|few|TRBV5-6|TRBJ1-6
CASSLPGTVYNSPLHF
TGTGCCAGCAGCTTGCCCGGGACAGTCTATAATTCACCCCTCCACTTT
>TRBD1|-|TRBV5-1|TRBJ1-2
CASSLGDREGGYTF
TGCGCCAGCAGCTTGGGAGACAGGGAGGGTGGCTACACCTTC
>TRBD1|-|TRBV7-8|TRBJ1-2
CASSLGQGGQRSYGYTF
TGTGCCAGCAGCTTAGGTCAGGGGGGTCAAAGGAGCTATGGCTACACCTTC
>TRBD1|-|TRBV7-2|TRBJ2-5
CASSQQGVQETQYF
TGTGCCAGCAGCCAACAGGGGGTCCAAGAGACCCAGTACTTC
>-|medium-sized|TRBV2|TRBJ1-1
CASSEGEGQAFF
TGTGCCAGCAGTGAAGGGGAGGGCCAAGCTTTCTTT
>-|-|TRBV9|TRBJ1-2
CASSATSTGYGYTF
TGTGCCAGCAGCGCCACCTCGACAGGCTATGGCTACACCTTC
>-|-|TRBV25-1|TRBJ2-6
CASSELVGGANVLTF
TGTGCCAGCAGTGAATTAGTCGGGGGGGCCAACGTCCTGACTTTC
>TRBD1|-|TRBV5-1|TRBJ2-1
CASSWVGQGPNEQFF
TGCGCCAGCAGCTGGGTGGGACAGGGGCCCAATGAGCAGTTCTTC
>TRBD2|-|TRBV19|TRBJ2-3
CASSIRLARGTDTQYF
TGTGCCAGTAGTATACGACTAGCGAGGGGGACAGATACGCAGTATTTT
>-|-|TRBV7-9|TRBJ1-6
CASSLGGASSSYNSPLHF
TGTGCCAGCAGCTTAGGGGGGGCCTCCAGCTCCTATAATTCACCCCTCCACTTT
>-|-|TRBV5-1|TRBJ2-2
CASSAWGLDTDTGELFF
TGCGCCAGCAGCGCTTGGGGTCTGGACACCGACACCGGGGAGCTGTTTTTT
>-|-|TRBV18|TRBJ2-7
CASSEAFDYEQYF
TGTGCCAGCTCCGAAGCGTTTGACTACGAGCAGTACTTC
>TRBD2|-|TRBV5-1|TRBJ2-3
CASSLASGTTDTQYF
TGCGCCAGCAGCTTGGCTAGCGGGACGACAGATACGCAGTATTTT
>-|-|TRBV9|TRBJ1-1
CASSPPQRGYTEAFF
TGTGCCAGCAGCCCCCCTCAAAGGGGGTACACTGAAGCTTTCTTT
>-|-|TRBV28|TRBJ1-2
CASSPVHLNYGYTF
TGTGCCAGCAGCCCCGTCCATCTTAACTATGGCTACACCTTC
>-|-|TRBV14|TRBJ2-2
CASSRQNTGELFF
TGTGCCAGCAGCCGACAGAACACCGGGGAGCTGTTTTTT
>-|-|TRBV12-5|TRBJ2-2
CASGPRFGELFF
TGTGCTAGTGGTCCTCGGTTCGGGGAGCTGTTTTTT
>-|-|TRBV29-1|TRBJ2-7
CSAGQGPGEQYF
TGCAGCGCCGGGCAGGGGCCGGGCGAGCAGTACTTC
>TRBD1|-|TRBV5-1|TRBJ2-6
CASSLGDRAGANVLTF
TGCGCCAGCAGCTTGGGGGACAGGGCCGGGGCCAACGTCCTGACTTTC
>-|-|TRBV19|TRBJ1-1
CASSTSTNTEAFF
TGTGCCAGTAGTACTTCTACGAACACTGAAGCTTTCTTT
>-|-|TRBV20-1|TRBJ1-2
CSAGKYRGYTF
TGCAGTGCTGGAAAGTATCGTGGCTACACCTTC
>-|-|TRBV18|TRBJ2-6
CASSPPYFSGANVLTF
TGTGCCAGCTCACCACCCTACTTCTCTGGGGCCAACGTCCTGACTTTC
>-|-|TRBV5-4|TRBJ1-3
CASSLRGSGNTIYF
TGTGCCAGCAGCTTGAGGGGATCCGGAAACACCATATATTTT
>TRBD2|-|TRBV6-6|TRBJ2-4
CASSYPTSGRSNIQYF
TGTGCCAGCAGTTACCCGACTAGCGGGAGATCAAACATTCAGTACTTC
>-|-|TRBV15|TRBJ2-2
CATSRDRQRANTGELFF
TGTGCCACCAGCAGAGATCGTCAGCGGGCGAACACCGGGGAGCTGTTTTTT
>TRBD2|-|TRBV6-1|TRBJ2-1
CASSETWTSGGAVEQFF
TGTGCCAGCAGTGAAACCTGGACTAGCGGGGGGGCAGTGGAGCAGTTCTTC
>TRBD1|-|TRBV6-1|TRBJ1-1
CASRGQGRSEAFF
TGTGCCAGCAGAGGACAGGGGAGGTCTGAAGCTTTCTTT
>TRBD1|once|TRBV7-8|TRBJ1-1
CASSRGQALTEAFF
TGTGCCAGCAGCAGGGGACAGGCTTTGACTGAAGCTTTCTTT
>-|-|TRBV6-5|TRBJ1-1
CASSYSNYPQTEAFF
TGTGCCAGCAGTTACTCGAACTACCCTCAAACTGAAGCTTTCTTT
>-|-|TRBV7-8|TRBJ2-5
CASSLKGETQYF
TGTGCCAGCAGCTTAAAGGGAGAGACCCAGTACTTC
>TRBD1|-|TRBV27|TRBJ1-1
CATTPTGTGGANTEAFF
TGTGCCACCACCCCGACCGGGACAGGGGGCGCGAACACTGAAGCTTTCTTT
>-|-|TRBV7-2|TRBJ1-2
CASSLDTSYGYTF
TGTGCCAGCAGCTTAGATACGAGCTATGGCTACACCTTC
>-|-|TRBV14|TRBJ2-3
CASSRGLANTDTQYF
TGTGCCAGCAGCCGGGGCCTAGCGAACACAGATACGCAGTATTTT
>-|few|TRBV30|TRBJ2-7
CAWSVLGEFYEQYF
TGTGCCTGGAGTGTATTGGGGGAATTCTACGAGCAGTACTTC
>TRBD1|-|TRBV7-9|TRBJ2-7
CASGSLGQGRSEQYF
TGTGCCAGCGGATCCCTGGGACAGGGGAGAAGCGAGCAGTACTTC
>-|-|TRBV5-1|TRBJ1-1
CASSLVQTRANTEAFF
TGCGCCAGCAGCTTGGTACAGACAAGGGCGAACACTGAAGCTTTCTTT
>-|-|TRBV7-9|TRBJ2-2
CASSLTGGKAGELFF
TGTGCCAGCAGTTTAACAGGAGGGAAGGCCGGGGAGCTGTTTTTT
>TRBD1|few|TRBV28|TRBJ1-1
CASSTHQGDTEAFF
TGTGCCAGCAGCACCCATCAGGGGGACACTGAAGCTTTCTTT
>TRBD2|-|TRBV10-3|TRBJ2-1
CAISDFSGGSLSYNEQFF
TGTGCCATCAGTGATTTTAGCGGGGGTTCTCTCTCCTACAATGAGCAGTTCTTC
>TRBD1|-|TRBV2|TRBJ1-5
CASSLSGQSNQPQHF
TGTGCCAGCAGTTTATCGGGACAGAGCAATCAGCCCCAGCATTTT
>TRBD2|-|TRBV5-1|TRBJ2-2
CATRLAGVVGELFF
TGCGCCACAAGACTAGCGGGAGTGGTCGGGGAGCTGTTTTTT
>-|-|TRBV6-1|TRBJ1-6
CASGETNSPLHF
TGTGCCAGCGGGGAGACGAATTCACCCCTCCACTTT
>TRBD1|-|TRBV28|TRBJ1-1
CVVAGGLRNTEAFF
TGTGTCGTAGCAGGGGGGCTTCGGAACACTGAAGCTTTCTTT
>TRBD2|-|TRBV5-4|TRBJ2-1
CASSPTSGRAGDNEQFF
TGTGCCAGCAGCCCAACTAGCGGGAGGGCCGGCGACAATGAGCAGTTCTTC
>-|-|TRBV11-2|TRBJ1-2
CASSSGRANTAGYTF
TGTGCCAGCAGCTCAGGCCGGGCTAACACGGCCGGCTACACCTTC